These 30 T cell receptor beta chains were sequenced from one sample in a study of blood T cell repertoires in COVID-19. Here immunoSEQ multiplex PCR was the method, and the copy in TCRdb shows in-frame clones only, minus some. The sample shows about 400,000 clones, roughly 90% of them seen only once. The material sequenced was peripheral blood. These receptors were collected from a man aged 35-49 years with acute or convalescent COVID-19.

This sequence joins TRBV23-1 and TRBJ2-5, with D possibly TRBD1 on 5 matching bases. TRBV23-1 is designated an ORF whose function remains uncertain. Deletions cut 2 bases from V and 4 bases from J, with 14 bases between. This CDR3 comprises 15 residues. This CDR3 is CASSQTGHPGETQYF. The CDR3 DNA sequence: TGCGCCAGCAGTCAAACAGGACACCCAGGAGAGACCCAGTACTTC.

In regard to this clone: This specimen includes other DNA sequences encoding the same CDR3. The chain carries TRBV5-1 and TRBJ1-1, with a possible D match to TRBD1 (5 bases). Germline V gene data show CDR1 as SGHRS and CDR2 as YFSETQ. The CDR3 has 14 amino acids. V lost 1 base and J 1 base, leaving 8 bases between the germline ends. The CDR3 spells CASSLTGRNTEAFF. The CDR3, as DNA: TGCGCCAGCAGCTTGACAGGAAGGAACACTGAAGCTTTCTTT.

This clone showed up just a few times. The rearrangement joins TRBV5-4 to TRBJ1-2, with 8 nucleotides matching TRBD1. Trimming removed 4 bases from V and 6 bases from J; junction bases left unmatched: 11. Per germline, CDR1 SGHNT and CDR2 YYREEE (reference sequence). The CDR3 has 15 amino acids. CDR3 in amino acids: CASSTPGQASDGYTF. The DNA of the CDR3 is TGTGCCAGCAGCACCCCGGGACAGGCTTCGGATGGCTACACCTTC.

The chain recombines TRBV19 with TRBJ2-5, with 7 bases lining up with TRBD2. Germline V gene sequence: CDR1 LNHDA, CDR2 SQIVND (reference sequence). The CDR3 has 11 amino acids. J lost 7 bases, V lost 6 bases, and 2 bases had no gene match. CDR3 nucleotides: TGTGCCAGTAGCCCGGGGGGGACCCAGTACTTC. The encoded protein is CASSPGGTQYF.

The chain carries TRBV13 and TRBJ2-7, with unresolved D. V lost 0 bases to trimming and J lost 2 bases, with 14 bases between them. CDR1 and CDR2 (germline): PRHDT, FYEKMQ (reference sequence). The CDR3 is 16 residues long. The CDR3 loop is CASSLGAAGYTYEQYF. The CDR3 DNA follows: TGTGCCAGCAGCTTAGGCGCGGCTGGCTATACCTACGAGCAGTACTTC.

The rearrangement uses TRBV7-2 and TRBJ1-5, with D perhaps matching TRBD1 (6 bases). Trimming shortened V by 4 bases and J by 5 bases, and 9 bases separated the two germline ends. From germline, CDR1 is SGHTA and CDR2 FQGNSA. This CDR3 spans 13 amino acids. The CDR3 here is CASSSGGHQPQHF. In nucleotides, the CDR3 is TGTGCCAGCAGCTCGGGGGGGCATCAGCCCCAGCATTTT. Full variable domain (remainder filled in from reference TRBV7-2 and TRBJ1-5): GAGVSQSPSNKVTEKGKDVELRCDPISGHTALYWYRQSLGQGLEFLIYFQGNSAPDKSGLPSDRFSAERTGGSVSTLTIQRTQQEDSAVYLCASSSGGHQPQHFGDGTRLSIL.

The CDR3: CASSLAGGDINSPLHF. CDR3 in DNA: TGTGCCAGCAGCTTAGCGGGGGGGGATATCAATTCACCCCTCCACTTT. The chain combines TRBV7-2 with TRBJ1-6, with D perhaps matching TRBD1 (5 bases). V gave up 0 bases and J gave up 7 bases, with 13 bases separating them. The germline gives CDR1 SGHTA, CDR2 FQGNSA. This CDR3 is 16 amino acids long.

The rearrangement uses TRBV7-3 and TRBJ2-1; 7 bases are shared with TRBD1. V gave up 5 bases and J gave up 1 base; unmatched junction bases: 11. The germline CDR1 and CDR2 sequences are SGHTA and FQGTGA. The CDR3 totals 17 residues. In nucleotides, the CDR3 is TGTGCCAGCAGCCTTCGGACAGGTTATTCTTCCTACAATGAGCAGTTCTTC. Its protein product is CASSLRTGYSSYNEQFF.

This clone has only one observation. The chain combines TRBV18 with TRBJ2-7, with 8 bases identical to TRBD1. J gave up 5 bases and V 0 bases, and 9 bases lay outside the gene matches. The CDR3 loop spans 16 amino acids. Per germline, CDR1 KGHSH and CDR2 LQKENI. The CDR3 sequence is CASSPPDRGISHEQYF. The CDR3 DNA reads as TGTGCCAGCTCACCACCAGACAGGGGAATCTCTCACGAGCAGTACTTC. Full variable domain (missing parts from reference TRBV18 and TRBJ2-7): NAGVMQNPRHLVRRRGQEARLRCSPMKGHSHVYWYRQLPEEGLKFMVYLQKENIIDESGMPKERFSAEFPKEGPSILRIQQVVRGDSAAYFCASSPPDRGISHEQYFGPGTRLTVT.

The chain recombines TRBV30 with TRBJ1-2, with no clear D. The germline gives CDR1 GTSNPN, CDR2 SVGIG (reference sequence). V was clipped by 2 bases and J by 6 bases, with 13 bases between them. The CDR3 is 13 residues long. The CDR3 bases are TGTGCCTGGAGTACCATGGGAGGGAATGGCTACACCTTC. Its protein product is CAWSTMGGNGYTF.

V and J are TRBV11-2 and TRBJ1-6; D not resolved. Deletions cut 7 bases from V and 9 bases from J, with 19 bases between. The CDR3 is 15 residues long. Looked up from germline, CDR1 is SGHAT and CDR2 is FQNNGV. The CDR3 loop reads CASIKGLSVGSPLHF. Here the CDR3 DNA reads TGTGCCAGCATCAAAGGACTTTCAGTAGGTTCACCCCTCCACTTT.

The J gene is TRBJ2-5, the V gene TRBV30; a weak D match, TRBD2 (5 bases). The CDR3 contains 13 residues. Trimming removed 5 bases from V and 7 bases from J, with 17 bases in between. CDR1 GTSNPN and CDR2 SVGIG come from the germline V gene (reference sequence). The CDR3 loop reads CAWESGSRGTQYF. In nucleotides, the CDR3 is TGTGCCTGGGAGAGCGGATCCCGAGGGACCCAGTACTTC.

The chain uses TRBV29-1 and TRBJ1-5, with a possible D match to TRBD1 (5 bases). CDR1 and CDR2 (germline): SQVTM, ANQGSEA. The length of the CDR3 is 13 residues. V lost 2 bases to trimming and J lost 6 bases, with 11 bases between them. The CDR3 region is CSVEPREGQPQHF. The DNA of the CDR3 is TGCAGCGTTGAACCCAGGGAGGGTCAGCCCCAGCATTTT. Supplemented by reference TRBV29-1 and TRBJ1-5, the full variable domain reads SAVISQKPSRDICQRGTSLTIQCQVDSQVTMMFWYRQQPGQSLTLIATANQGSEATYESGFVIDKFPISRPNLTFSTLTVSNMSPEDSSIYLCSVEPREGQPQHFGDGTRLSIL.

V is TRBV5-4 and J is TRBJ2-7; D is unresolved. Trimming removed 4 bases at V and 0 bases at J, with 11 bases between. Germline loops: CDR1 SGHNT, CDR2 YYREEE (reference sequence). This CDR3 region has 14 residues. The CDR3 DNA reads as TGTGCCAGCAGCACTCTCGAAACCTCCTACGAGCAGTACTTC. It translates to CASSTLETSYEQYF.

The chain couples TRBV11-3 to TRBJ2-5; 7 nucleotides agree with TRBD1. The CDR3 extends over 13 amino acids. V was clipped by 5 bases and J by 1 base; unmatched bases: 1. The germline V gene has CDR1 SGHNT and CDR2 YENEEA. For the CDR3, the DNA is TGTGCCAGCAGCCGACAGGGCCAAGAGACCCAGTACTTC. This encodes CASSRQGQETQYF.

The chain's CDR3 is CASSRRTSGSSYEQYF. DNA of the CDR3: TGTGCCAGCAGCCGCCGCACCAGCGGGAGTTCCTACGAGCAGTACTTC. The chain is built from TRBV5-6 and TRBJ2-7; 8 bases match TRBD2. Germline trimming cut 4 bases from V and 1 base from J; bases unmatched to any gene: 10. In germline, CDR1 is SGHDT, CDR2 YYEEEE. CDR3 length: 16 residues. Supplemented by reference TRBV5-6 and TRBJ2-7, the full variable domain reads DAGVTQSPTHLIKTRGQQVTLRCSPKSGHDTVSWYQQALGQGPQFIFQYYEEEERQRGNFPDRFSGHQFPNYSSELNVNALLLGDSALYLCASSRRTSGSSYEQYFGPGTRLTVT.

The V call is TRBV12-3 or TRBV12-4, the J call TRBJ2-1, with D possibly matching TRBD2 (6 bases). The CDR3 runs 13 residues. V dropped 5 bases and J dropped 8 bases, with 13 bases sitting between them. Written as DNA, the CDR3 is TGTGCCAGCAGTGCGGGGTCCGGGCATGAGCAGTTCTTC. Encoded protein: CASSAGSGHEQFF.

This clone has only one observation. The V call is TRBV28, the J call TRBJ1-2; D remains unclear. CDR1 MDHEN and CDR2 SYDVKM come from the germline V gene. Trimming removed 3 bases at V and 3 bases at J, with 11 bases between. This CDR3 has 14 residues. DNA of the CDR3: TGTGCCAGCAGTTTGGTACAGAGAGACTATGGCTACACCTTC. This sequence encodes CASSLVQRDYGYTF.

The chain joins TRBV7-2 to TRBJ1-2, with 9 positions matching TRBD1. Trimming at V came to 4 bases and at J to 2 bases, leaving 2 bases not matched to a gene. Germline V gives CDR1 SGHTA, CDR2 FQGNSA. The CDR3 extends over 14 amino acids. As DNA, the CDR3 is TGTGCCAGCAGCTCGGGACAGGGAAACTATGGCTACACCTTC. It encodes CASSSGQGNYGYTF.

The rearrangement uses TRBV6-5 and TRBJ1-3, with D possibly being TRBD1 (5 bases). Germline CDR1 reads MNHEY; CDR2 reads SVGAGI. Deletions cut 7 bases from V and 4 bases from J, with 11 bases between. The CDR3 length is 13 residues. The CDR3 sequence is CASTRGGGNTIYF. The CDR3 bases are TGTGCCAGCACAAGGGGAGGAGGAAACACCATATATTTT.

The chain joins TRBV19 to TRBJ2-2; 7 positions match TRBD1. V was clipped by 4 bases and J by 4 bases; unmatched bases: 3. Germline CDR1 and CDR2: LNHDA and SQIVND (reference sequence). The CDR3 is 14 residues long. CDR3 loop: CASSRQGVTGELFF. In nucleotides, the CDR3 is TGTGCCAGTAGTAGGCAGGGGGTCACCGGGGAGCTGTTTTTT.

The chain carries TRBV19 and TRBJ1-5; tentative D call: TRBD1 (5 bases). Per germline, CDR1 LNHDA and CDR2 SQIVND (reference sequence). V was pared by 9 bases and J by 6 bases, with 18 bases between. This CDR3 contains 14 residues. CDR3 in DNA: TGTGCCAGCGGCTCAGGGAGGTCTGCTCAGCCCCAGCATTTT. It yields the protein CASGSGRSAQPQHF. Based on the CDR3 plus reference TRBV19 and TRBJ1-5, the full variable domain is DGGITQSPKYLFRKEGQNVTLSCEQNLNHDAMYWYRQDPGQGLRLIYYSQIVNDFQKGDIAEGYSVSREKKESFPLTVTSAQKNPTAFYLCASGSGRSAQPQHFGDGTRLSIL.

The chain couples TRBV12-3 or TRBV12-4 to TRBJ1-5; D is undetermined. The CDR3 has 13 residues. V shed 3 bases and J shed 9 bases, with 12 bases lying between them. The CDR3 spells CASSFDNYRPQHF. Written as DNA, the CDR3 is TGTGCCAGCAGTTTTGACAATTATCGGCCCCAGCATTTT.

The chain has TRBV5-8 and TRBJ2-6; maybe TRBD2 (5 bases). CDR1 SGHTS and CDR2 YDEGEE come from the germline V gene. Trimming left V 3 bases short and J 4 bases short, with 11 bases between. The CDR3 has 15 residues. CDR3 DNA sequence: TGTGCCAGCAGCTGGAGGATGACCGGGGCCAACGTCCTGACTTTC. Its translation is CASSWRMTGANVLTF.

Written as DNA, the CDR3 is TGTGCCTGGAGTGTCGGCAGGGGGTTTACTTTAGATACGCAGTATTTT. This sequence encodes CAWSVGRGFTLDTQYF. V is TRBV30 and J is TRBJ2-3, with 7 bases aligning to TRBD1. The junction had 11 bases not matched to a gene; V was cut back by 0 bases and J by 5 bases. There are 16 residues in the CDR3. CDR1 is GTSNPN and CDR2 is SVGIG in the germline V gene (reference sequence).

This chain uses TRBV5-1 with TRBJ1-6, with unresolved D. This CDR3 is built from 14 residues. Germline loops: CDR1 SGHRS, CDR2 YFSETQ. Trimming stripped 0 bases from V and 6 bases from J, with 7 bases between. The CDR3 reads CASSLVAVNSPLHF. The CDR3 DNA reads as TGCGCCAGCAGCTTGGTGGCAGTTAATTCACCCCTCCACTTT.

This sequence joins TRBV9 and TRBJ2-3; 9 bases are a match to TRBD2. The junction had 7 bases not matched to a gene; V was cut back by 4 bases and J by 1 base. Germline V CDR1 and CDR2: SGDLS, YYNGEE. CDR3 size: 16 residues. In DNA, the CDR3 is TGTGCCAGCAGCTGGGGCCAGCGGGGGGGCACAGATACGCAGTATTTT. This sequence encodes CASSWGQRGGTDTQYF.

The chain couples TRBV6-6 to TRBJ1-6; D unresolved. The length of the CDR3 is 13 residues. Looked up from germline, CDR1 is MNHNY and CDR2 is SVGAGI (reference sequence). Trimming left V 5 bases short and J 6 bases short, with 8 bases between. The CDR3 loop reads CASSIGLNSPLHF. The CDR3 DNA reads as TGTGCCAGCAGTATCGGACTTAATTCACCCCTCCACTTT.

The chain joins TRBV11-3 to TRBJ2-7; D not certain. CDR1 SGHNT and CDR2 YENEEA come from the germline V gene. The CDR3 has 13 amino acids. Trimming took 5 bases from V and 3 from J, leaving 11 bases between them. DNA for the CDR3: TGTGCCAGCAGCCCCTTTGGCAGCTACGAGCAGTACTTC. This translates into CASSPFGSYEQYF.

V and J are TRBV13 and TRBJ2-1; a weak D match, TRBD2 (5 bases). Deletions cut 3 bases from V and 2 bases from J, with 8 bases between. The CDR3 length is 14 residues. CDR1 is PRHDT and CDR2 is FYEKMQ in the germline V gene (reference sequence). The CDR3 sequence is CASSFGRAYNEQFF. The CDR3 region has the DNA TGTGCCAGCAGCTTCGGGCGGGCCTACAATGAGCAGTTCTTC.